Presented here are 12 T cell receptor beta chains from one specimen sequenced in a study of T cells in Graves' hyperthyroidism and ophthalmopathy. TCR beta CDR3 sequences were amplified from RNA transcripts. An initial round of RT-PCR targeting the TCR CDR3 relied on the HTBI primer set. TCRdb processed the multiplex PCR reads anew with MiXCR; each CDR3 protein has one entry. The data show some 400,000 distinct CDR3 sequences, roughly 14% seen once. Sequencing was carried out using blood. Receptors were obtained from a man younger than 40 with Graves' hyperthyroidism that later progressed to Graves' ophthalmopathy.

Of note for this clonotype: Just one base apart from a much larger clone, this may be a read error. V gene TRBV6-2 or TRBV6-3 combines with J gene TRBJ2-1; a possible D gene is TRBD1 (6 bases). CDR3 length: 14 amino acids. Germline CDR1 MNHEY, CDR2 SVGEGT. The CDR3 DNA reads as TGTGTCACCAACAGGGCGAGCTCCTACAATGAGCAGTTCTTC. This sequence encodes CVTNRASSYNEQFF.

This clonotype appeared many times. The V and J genes are TRBV2 and TRBJ1-5; D gene uncertain. CDR1 is SNHLY, CDR2 FYNNEI, per germline. Trimming took off 0 bases at V and 1 base at J, with 4 bases between the two ends. This CDR3 comprises 14 residues. CDR3 in amino acids: CASSEAGSNQPQHF. The CDR3 nucleotides are TGTGCCAGCAGTGAAGCGGGAAGCAATCAGCCCCAGCATTTT.

There are many counts of this clonotype. V and J are TRBV18 and TRBJ1-2; D is ambiguous. V lost 0 bases to trimming and J lost 2 bases, with 7 bases between them. This CDR3 is 14 amino acids long. The germline V gene has CDR1 KGHSH and CDR2 LQKENI. CDR3 protein: CASSPPSQNYGYTF. The CDR3, as DNA: TGTGCCAGCTCACCACCGAGTCAGAACTATGGCTACACCTTC.

This clonotype was seen repeatedly, ten times or more. The chain joins TRBV11-3 to TRBJ2-3, with D perhaps being TRBD1 or TRBD2 (5 bases each). The V end lost 5 bases, the J end lost 3 bases, and 27 bases lay between the germline ends. The germline gives CDR1 SGHNT, CDR2 YENEEA. The CDR3 has 19 amino acids. CDR3 loop: CASSSSLGRDPRETDTQYF. In nucleotides, the CDR3 is TGTGCCAGCAGCAGTTCTCTCGGCCGGGACCCCAGAGAGACAGATACGCAGTATTTT.

This clonotype was counted a single time. The rearrangement uses TRBV14 and TRBJ1-4; 7 nucleotides align to TRBD1. The CDR3 extends over 16 amino acids. Germline trimming cut 4 bases from V and 7 bases from J; bases unmatched to any gene: 12. Germline V gene sequence: CDR1 SGHDN, CDR2 FVKESK. The CDR3 spells CASSPDRDSPSEKLFF. The CDR3 DNA reads as TGTGCCAGCAGCCCCGATAGGGACAGTCCTTCTGAAAAACTGTTTTTT.

This chain connects TRBV11-2 to TRBJ1-5; D remains unclear. The germline V and J ends were trimmed by 1 base and 2 bases, with 9 bases remaining between them. The CDR3 sequence is 15 residues long. Germline CDR1 reads SGHAT; CDR2 reads FQNNGV. CDR3: CASSLAGQRNQPQHF. CDR3 sequence (DNA): TGTGCCAGCAGCTTAGCTGGCCAGCGCAATCAGCCCCAGCATTTT.

This clonotype was seen ten or more times. This chain joins TRBV27 and TRBJ2-7; D is possibly TRBD1 or TRBD2 (5 bases each). From germline, CDR1 is MNHEY and CDR2 SMNVEV (reference sequence). CDR3 length: 15 residues. Trimming cost V 0 bases and J 1 base, with 10 bases left between them. CDR3 coding DNA: TGTGCCAGCAGTTTATCGATGGGGACGTCCTACGAGCAGTACTTC. Protein product: CASSLSMGTSYEQYF.

This clonotype has a count of ten or more. CDR3 protein: CSVELGRLQETQYF. The CDR3 DNA reads as TGCAGCGTTGAATTAGGCCGGCTTCAAGAGACCCAGTACTTC. The chain uses TRBV29-1 and TRBJ2-5, with no clear D. The CDR3 loop spans 14 amino acids. Between the trimmed V and J ends, which lost 2 bases and 2 bases, there was a span of 12 bases. Per germline, CDR1 SQVTM and CDR2 ANQGSEA.

The chain uses TRBV4-1 and TRBJ2-3; D is undetermined. Deletions cut 0 bases from V and 5 bases from J, with 9 bases between. The CDR3 totals 14 residues. CDR1 is MGHRA, CDR2 YSYEKL, per germline. CDR3 protein: CASSQDSLIDTQYF. The CDR3 region has the DNA TGCGCCAGCAGCCAAGACAGCCTTATAGATACGCAGTATTTT.

This clonotype occurred many times. This chain links TRBV2 with TRBJ2-2; possible D gene TRBD1, 6 bases. This CDR3 contains 14 residues. V was clipped by 8 bases and J by 1 base, with 11 bases between them. CDR1 and CDR2 from the germline V gene are SNHLY and FYNNEI. The CDR3 loop reads CASVGTQNTGELFF. The CDR3 DNA sequence: TGTGCCAGCGTGGGGACACAGAACACCGGGGAGCTGTTTTTT.

This clonotype was picked up many times. The chain combines TRBV28 with TRBJ2-1, with a tentative D call TRBD1 (6 bases). This CDR3 is 15 amino acids long. Looked up from germline, CDR1 is MDHEN and CDR2 is SYDVKM. Deletions cut 3 bases from V and 4 bases from J, with 13 bases between. The DNA of the CDR3 is TGTGCCAGCAGTTTTCGGGGACATTCTTACAATGAGCAGTTCTTC. It codes for CASSFRGHSYNEQFF.

In its sample, this clonotype was seen a few times. The gene calls are TRBV14 and TRBJ1-4; D gene ambiguous. The CDR3 consists of 13 residues. Trimming left V 5 bases short and J 4 bases short, with 8 bases between. Germline-derived CDR1 and CDR2 are SGHDN and FVKESK. Written as DNA, the CDR3 is TGTGCCAGCAGCACGTGGAATAATGAAAAACTGTTTTTT. Residues: CASSTWNNEKLFF. The full variable domain, in which reference TRBV14 and TRBJ1-4 provide the parts outside the CDR3, is EAGVTQFPSHSVIEKGQTVTLRCDPISGHDNLYWYRRVMGKEIKFLLHFVKESKQDESGMPNNRFLAERTGGTYSTLKVQPAELEDSGVYFCASSTWNNEKLFFGSGTQLSVL.